The 19 T cell receptor beta chains below were found in one sample sequenced in a study of shared clonotypes between healthy human individuals. Using immunoSEQ multiplex PCR, the repertoire was profiled, and TCRdb retains in-frame clones only, with some absent. The repertoire holds approximately 2.5 million clones, with approximately 93% as singletons. The sample comprised naive CD4+ T cells from PBMCs. Described subset: CD45RA+ positively selected. Every receptor here comes from a man aged 18 to 35 in good health. Some clones in this sample may be carry-over from other donors' samples.

The chain carries TRBV18 and TRBJ1-2; 9 nucleotides agree with TRBD1. The CDR3 extends over 16 amino acids. Germline CDR1 and CDR2: KGHSH and LQKENI. Trimming cost V 4 bases and J 4 bases; bases outside gene matches: 10. This CDR3 reads CASSRTGTGTGYGYTF. CDR3 sequence (DNA): TGTGCCAGCTCACGAACCGGGACAGGGACCGGCTATGGCTACACCTTC.

This chain joins TRBV7-6 and TRBJ2-5; D call uncertain. CDR3 length: 13 residues. V was pared by 3 bases and J by 5 bases, with 10 bases between. The germline V gene encodes CDR1 SGHVS and CDR2 FNYEAQ. CDR3 region: CASSFQRGETQYF. DNA for the CDR3: TGTGCCAGCAGCTTTCAGCGTGGGGAGACCCAGTACTTC.

CDR3 loop: CASSTRDSYNEQFF. The CDR3 region has the DNA TGCGCCAGCAGCACACGAGACTCCTACAATGAGCAGTTCTTC. The J gene is TRBJ2-1, the V gene TRBV5-1; the D is unclear. This CDR3 is built from 14 residues. Trimming removed 4 bases at V and 0 bases at J, with 8 bases between. The V gene's germline CDR1 is SGHRS and CDR2 YFSETQ. Full variable domain (missing parts from reference TRBV5-1 and TRBJ2-1): KAGVTQTPRYLIKTRGQQVTLSCSPISGHRSVSWYQQTPGQGLQFLFEYFSETQRNKGNFPGRFSGRQFSNSRSEMNVSTLELGDSALYLCASSTRDSYNEQFFGPGTRLTVL.

The chain carries TRBV2 and TRBJ2-5; D is perhaps TRBD2 (6 bases). The CDR3 contains 14 residues. Deletions cut 8 bases from V and 1 base from J, with 14 bases between. Germline V gives CDR1 SNHLY, CDR2 FYNNEI. As DNA, the CDR3 is TGTGCCAGCGGGGGGAGACAGAGCCAAGAGACCCAGTACTTC. Protein: CASGGRQSQETQYF.

V gene TRBV10-1 combines with J gene TRBJ2-2; 14 nucleotides line up with TRBD2. V dropped 4 bases and J dropped 5; count of bases not matched to a gene: 6. CDR1 and CDR2 (germline): WNHNN, SYGVQD (reference sequence). CDR3 length: 17 amino acids. As DNA, the CDR3 is TGCGCCAGCAGTGCAGAGGGACTAGCGGGAGTAACCGGGGAGCTGTTTTTT. It specifies CASSAEGLAGVTGELFF.

This chain links TRBV7-8 with TRBJ1-1; D not certain. The V gene's germline CDR1 is SGHVS and CDR2 FQNEAQ. The CDR3 covers 11 residues. The V gene lost 5 bases and the J gene lost 6 bases, with 7 bases spanning the gap. For the CDR3, the DNA is TGTGCCAGCAGCCGAGGCTCTGAAGCTTTCTTT. Encoded protein: CASSRGSEAFF.

V and J are TRBV28 and TRBJ2-1; 10 nucleotides align to TRBD2. Germline values: CDR1 MDHEN, CDR2 SYDVKM. With V trimmed by 10 bases and J by 0 bases, 9 bases remained unmatched. The CDR3 has 16 residues. The CDR3 protein is CATRGSGGSSYNEQFF. CDR3 DNA sequence: TGTGCCACCAGGGGTAGCGGGGGGAGCTCCTACAATGAGCAGTTCTTC.

This rearrangement joins TRBV27 to TRBJ1-1, with 8 bases matching TRBD1. CDR1 is MNHEY and CDR2 is SMNVEV in the germline V gene (reference sequence). With 5 bases clipped from V and 4 bases from J, the junction kept 6 bases outside the gene matches. This CDR3 is built from 14 residues. The CDR3 DNA is TGTGCCAGCAGTCTGGACAGGGTCGGCACTGAAGCTTTCTTT. It codes for CASSLDRVGTEAFF.

The chain employs TRBV5-1 and TRBJ2-7, with TRBD2 identical over 7 bases. The ends lost 4 bases at V and 1 base at J; junction bases unmatched: 11. CDR3 length: 16 amino acids. Germline CDR1 and CDR2: SGHRS and YFSETQ. CDR3 in amino acids: CASSAQGSGVSYEQYF. The CDR3 DNA sequence: TGCGCCAGCAGCGCCCAGGGAAGCGGGGTTTCCTACGAGCAGTACTTC. Combining the CDR3 with reference TRBV5-1 and TRBJ2-7 gives the whole variable domain KAGVTQTPRYLIKTRGQQVTLSCSPISGHRSVSWYQQTPGQGLQFLFEYFSETQRNKGNFPGRFSGRQFSNSRSEMNVSTLELGDSALYLCASSAQGSGVSYEQYFGPGTRLTVT.

This clone appeared a single time. V and J are TRBV10-1 and TRBJ2-1; the match to TRBD2 covers 10 bases. Trimming took 8 bases from V and 4 from J; bases not matched to a gene: 8. The CDR3 totals 15 residues. The germline V gene has CDR1 WNHNN and CDR2 SYGVQD (reference sequence). The CDR3 nucleotides are TGCGCCAGCCCTCAATCTAGCGGGAGATACAATGAGCAGTTCTTC. This gives the protein CASPQSSGRYNEQFF.

This clone was found once. The chain uses TRBV9 and TRBJ2-3; D call uncertain. Germline V gives CDR1 SGDLS, CDR2 YYNGEE. V lost 0 bases, J lost 0 bases, and 11 bases lay in between. CDR3 length: 16 amino acids. CDR3 sequence: CASSVARQTSTDTQYF. CDR3 bases: TGTGCCAGCAGCGTAGCAAGGCAGACTAGCACAGATACGCAGTATTTT. Supplemented by reference TRBV9 and TRBJ2-3, the full variable domain reads DSGVTQTPKHLITATGQRVTLRCSPRSGDLSVYWYQQSLDQGLQFLIQYYNGEERAKGNILERFSAQQFPDLHSELNLSSLELGDSALYFCASSVARQTSTDTQYFGPGTRLTVL.

The V call is TRBV4-2, the J call TRBJ2-3; D remains unclear. Trimming removed 1 base at V and 5 bases at J, with 7 bases between. The length of the CDR3 is 13 residues. Germline loops: CDR1 LGHNA, CDR2 YNFKEQ. The CDR3 reads CASSQVVEDTQYF. Here the CDR3 DNA reads TGTGCCAGCAGCCAAGTAGTCGAAGATACGCAGTATTTT.

V usage is TRBV25-1 and J usage is TRBJ2-3; the match to TRBD2 covers 11 bases. Germline V lookup: CDR1 MGHDK, CDR2 SYGVNS. This CDR3 is 15 amino acids long. V dropped 4 bases and J dropped 4; count of bases not matched to a gene: 4. The CDR3 bases are TGTGCCAGCAGTGTCTTACTAGCGGGAGCAGATACGCAGTATTTT. Its protein product is CASSVLLAGADTQYF.

A word on this clone: Additional DNA sequences in this sample encode the identical CDR3. The gene calls are TRBV25-1 and TRBJ2-1; D is ambiguous. This CDR3 has 13 amino acids. Germline CDR1 and CDR2: MGHDK and SYGVNS. Trimming took off 3 bases at V and 4 bases at J, with 7 bases between the two ends. The CDR3 coding sequence is TGTGCCAGCAGTGATCCGTCTTACAATGAGCAGTTCTTC. This codes for CASSDPSYNEQFF.

This clone has just one count. V and J are TRBV6-1 and TRBJ1-5; a possible D gene is TRBD1 (5 bases). Germline loops: CDR1 MNHNS, CDR2 SASEGT. Trimming left V 6 bases short and J 1 base short, with 10 bases between. The CDR3 sequence is 14 residues long. The CDR3 region has the DNA TGTGCCAGCAGGCTCTCAGGGAGCAATCAGCCCCAGCATTTT. Translating it yields CASRLSGSNQPQHF.

This chain uses TRBV30 with TRBJ2-5; D ambiguous. Germline values: CDR1 GTSNPN, CDR2 SVGIG (reference sequence). The CDR3 sequence is 12 residues long. The germline V and J ends were trimmed by 0 bases and 6 bases, with 8 bases remaining between them. The CDR3: CAWSVAPKTQYF. The CDR3 DNA reads as TGTGCCTGGAGTGTAGCCCCAAAGACCCAGTACTTC. The entire variable domain, with the rest obtained from reference TRBV30 and TRBJ2-5, is as follows: SQTIHQWPATLVQPVGSPLSLECTVEGTSNPNLYWYRQAAGRGLQLLFYSVGIGQISSEVPQNLSASRPQDRQFILSSKKLLLSDSGFYLCAWSVAPKTQYFGPGTRLLVL.

As regards this clone: This same CDR3 is encoded by further DNA sequences in the sample. The rearrangement uses TRBV5-1 and TRBJ1-4; D remains ambiguous. CDR1 is SGHRS and CDR2 is YFSETQ in the germline V gene. The CDR3 is 15 residues long. Trimming took off 0 bases at V and 0 bases at J, with 6 bases between the two ends. The CDR3 DNA is TGCGCCAGCAGCTTGGGGACGGCAACTAATGAAAAACTGTTTTTT. Translated, it gives CASSLGTATNEKLFF. Full variable domain (remainder filled in from reference TRBV5-1 and TRBJ1-4): KAGVTQTPRYLIKTRGQQVTLSCSPISGHRSVSWYQQTPGQGLQFLFEYFSETQRNKGNFPGRFSGRQFSNSRSEMNVSTLELGDSALYLCASSLGTATNEKLFFGSGTQLSVL.

With respect to this clone: The same CDR3 is also encoded by other DNA sequences in this sample. The rearrangement links TRBV9 to TRBJ1-5; D ambiguous. The CDR3 is 15 residues long. Germline V gene sequence: CDR1 SGDLS, CDR2 YYNGEE. V was shortened by 0 bases and J by 4 bases, with 11 bases between the two germline ends. For the CDR3, the DNA is TGTGCCAGCAGCGTAGAGGGCAGGTTGAATCAGCCCCAGCATTTT. It codes for CASSVEGRLNQPQHF.

The chain joins TRBV5-1 to TRBJ2-2; 11 bases fit TRBD2. This CDR3 has 17 amino acids. Germline trimming cut 1 base from V and 6 bases from J; bases unmatched to any gene: 8. CDR1 and CDR2 (germline): SGHRS, YFSETQ. Written as DNA, the CDR3 is TGCGCCAGCAGCTTGCCGGTAGCGGGAGGGGCGGCCGGGGAGCTGTTTTTT. Its protein is CASSLPVAGGAAGELFF. The entire variable domain, with the rest obtained from reference TRBV5-1 and TRBJ2-2, is as follows: KAGVTQTPRYLIKTRGQQVTLSCSPISGHRSVSWYQQTPGQGLQFLFEYFSETQRNKGNFPGRFSGRQFSNSRSEMNVSTLELGDSALYLCASSLPVAGGAAGELFFGEGSRLTVL.